This TCR beta chain was identified during a study of identical twins. The length of the CDR3 is 16 residues. CDR1 is DFQATT and CDR2 is SNEGSKA in the germline V gene (reference sequence). MiXCR, run by TCRdb on the 5' RACE reads, gives a single entry per CDR3 protein. Of 1,800,000 or so distinct CDR3 sequences detected, around 29% appear once; the ten largest clones hold about 0.3%. The chain couples TRBV20-1 to TRBJ2-1, with 8 bases identical to TRBD2. The DNA end favors TRBJ2-7, so the J call may be wrong. The clonotype comes from a newborn girl in good health. Source material: cord blood. The CDR3 DNA follows: TGCAGTGCTAGCGATCCCGGACTAGCCGGTTACAATGAGCAGTACTTC. As protein: CSASDPGLAGYNEQYF.